The 31 T cell receptor beta chains below all came from one sample that was sequenced in a study of regulatory T cells in long-lasting Graves disease. Relying on iRepertoire HTBI primers and Arm-PCR of CDR3 regions, the team built TCR beta libraries. TCRdb passed the multiplex PCR reads through MiXCR, listing each CDR3 protein once. This table holds about 310,000 distinct CDR3 sequences, 18% found once. Time point noted: newly diagnosed GD, antithyroid drugs for less than 3 months. RNA extracted from PBMCs served as the sequencing template. The material was peripheral blood mononuclear cells (PBMCs), obtained at new diagnosis, from a patient treated with antithyroid drugs. These receptors were taken from a female donor with Graves disease.

This clonotype was seen only a few times. This rearrangement joins TRBV13 to TRBJ2-7; tentative D call: TRBD1 (5 bases). Germline V CDR1 and CDR2: PRHDT, FYEKMQ (reference sequence). V was shortened by 4 bases and J by 2 bases, with 18 bases between the two germline ends. The CDR3 consists of 16 residues. The chain's CDR3 is CASSSLITGGTYEQYF. CDR3 in DNA: TGTGCCAGCAGCTCCCTAATAACAGGCGGAACCTACGAGCAGTACTTC.

The sample holds many counts of this clonotype. The chain uses TRBV27 and TRBJ2-2, with D possibly being TRBD2 (6 bases). Germline values: CDR1 MNHEY, CDR2 SMNVEV (reference sequence). V was trimmed by 7 bases and J by 8 bases, leaving 11 bases between them. This CDR3 has 12 amino acids. CDR3 sequence: CASKRGTGELFF. DNA for the CDR3: TGTGCCAGCAAAAGAGGGACTGGGGAGCTGTTTTTT.

This clonotype was found a few times. The chain recombines TRBV9 with TRBJ1-4; D not certain. The CDR3 totals 16 residues. Germline CDR1 reads SGDLS; CDR2 reads YYNGEE. The V end was cut by 0 bases, the J end by 0 bases, with 9 bases between. CDR3 coding DNA: TGTGCCAGCAGCGTAGGAGCCCTTGCAACTAATGAAAAACTGTTTTTT. Its protein product is CASSVGALATNEKLFF.

The V call is TRBV5-5, the J call TRBJ2-2; 8 nucleotides align to TRBD1. V was clipped by 0 bases and J by 4 bases; unmatched bases: 8. This CDR3 region has 17 residues. CDR1 SGHKS and CDR2 YYEKEE come from the germline V gene (reference sequence). This chain's CDR3 is CASSLGLTGEFTGELFF. Written as DNA, the CDR3 is TGTGCCAGCAGCTTGGGTTTGACAGGGGAATTCACCGGGGAGCTGTTTTTT.

The chain couples TRBV2 to TRBJ2-5; D unclear. Trimming cost V 3 bases and J 4 bases, with 15 bases left between them. The V gene's germline CDR1 is SNHLY and CDR2 FYNNEI. The CDR3 runs 15 residues. For the CDR3, the DNA is TGTGCCAGCAGTGATGGGAAGGGTGGTATAGAGACCCAGTACTTC. This codes for CASSDGKGGIETQYF. The full variable domain, with the rest looked up from reference TRBV2 and TRBJ2-5, is EPEVTQTPSHQVTQMGQEVILRCVPISNHLYFYWYRQILGQKVEFLVSFYNNEISEKSEIFDDQFSVERPDGSNFTLKIRSTKLEDSAMYFCASSDGKGGIETQYFGPGTRLLVL.

In this sample, this clonotype turned up many times. This chain connects TRBV18 to TRBJ1-1; no definite D call. The V end lost 8 bases, the J end lost 1 base, and 11 bases lay between the germline ends. The CDR3 loop spans 13 amino acids. CDR1 and CDR2 (germline): KGHSH, LQKENI. The chain's CDR3 is CASSPLPNTEAFF. DNA for the CDR3: TGTGCCAGCAGCCCCCTCCCGAACACTGAAGCTTTCTTT.

Comment on this clonotype: Germline and junction disagree at one end, which may indicate a read error. This chain uses TRBV6-1 with TRBJ1-1; D is possibly TRBD1 (5 bases). This CDR3 is built from 14 residues. Looked up from germline, CDR1 is MNHNS and CDR2 is SASEGT. Here the CDR3 DNA reads TGTGCCAGCAGTGAGGACAAGGTGAAGACTGAAGCTTTCTTT. The encoded protein is CASSEDKVKTEAFF.

This chain connects TRBV5-1 to TRBJ1-6; D not resolved. This CDR3 comprises 13 residues. V gave up 3 bases and J gave up 14 bases, with 15 bases separating them. Germline values: CDR1 SGHRS, CDR2 YFSETQ. CDR3 region: CASSSEGLVALHF. CDR3 DNA: TGCGCCAGCAGCTCGGAGGGCCTAGTAGCCCTCCACTTT.

This clonotype was seen repeatedly, ten times or more. The chain recombines TRBV7-8 with TRBJ1-1; D might be TRBD1 (6 bases). The CDR3 is made up of 14 amino acids. Germline V gene lookup returns CDR1 SGHVS and CDR2 FQNEAQ. Trimming removed 5 bases from V and 4 bases from J, with 14 bases in between. CDR3 loop: CASSLGQLPTEAFF. In DNA, the CDR3 is TGTGCCAGCAGCCTTGGACAGCTACCCACTGAAGCTTTCTTT.

This clonotype was detected ten times or more. The chain uses TRBV5-1 and TRBJ2-3; TRBD2 matches at 9 bases. Germline CDR1 and CDR2: SGHRS and YFSETQ. V lost 1 base to trimming and J lost 2 bases; unmatched junction nucleotides: 2. The CDR3 is made up of 15 amino acids. DNA of the CDR3: TGCGCCAGCAGCTTGAGGGGACTAGCCACAGATACGCAGTATTTT. This translates into CASSLRGLATDTQYF. Drawing the rest from reference TRBV5-1 and TRBJ2-3, the complete variable domain is KAGVTQTPRYLIKTRGQQVTLSCSPISGHRSVSWYQQTPGQGLQFLFEYFSETQRNKGNFPGRFSGRQFSNSRSEMNVSTLELGDSALYLCASSLRGLATDTQYFGPGTRLTVL.

This clonotype was seen repeatedly, ten times or more. CDR3 residues: CASSPEGQGIEQYF. The CDR3 nucleotides are TGTGCCAGCAGTCCCGAGGGACAGGGGATCGAGCAGTACTTC. The chain links TRBV12-3 or TRBV12-4 to TRBJ2-7; 10 bases agree with TRBD1. V was clipped by 5 bases and J by 6 bases; unmatched bases: 7. CDR3 length equals 14 residues.

This clonotype was detected many times. This chain connects TRBV27 to TRBJ2-3, with TRBD2 identical over 10 bases. This CDR3 contains 15 residues. Germline CDR1 and CDR2: MNHEY and SMNVEV (reference sequence). J lost 2 bases, V lost 6 bases, and 5 bases had no gene match. CDR3 sequence reads: CASRSSGRATDTQYF. CDR3 DNA sequence: TGTGCCAGCAGGTCAAGCGGGAGGGCCACAGATACGCAGTATTTT.

This rearrangement joins TRBV27 to TRBJ2-7; no definite D call. The ends were cut back, 4 bases at V and 2 bases at J, with 12 bases in the middle. CDR1 is MNHEY and CDR2 is SMNVEV in the germline V gene (reference sequence). This CDR3 contains 14 residues. The CDR3 reads CASSSDLAAYEQYF. As DNA, the CDR3 is TGTGCCAGCAGTTCAGACCTCGCTGCCTACGAGCAGTACTTC.

This clonotype was seen at least ten times. The chain employs TRBV15 and TRBJ1-1, with 12 bases aligning to TRBD1. J lost 5 bases, V lost 2 bases, and 12 bases had no gene match. Germline V lookup: CDR1 LNHNV, CDR2 YYDKDF (reference sequence). CDR3 length equals 18 residues. The CDR3 spells CATSRRAGTGGARTEAFF. The CDR3 region has the DNA TGTGCCACCAGCAGAAGAGCCGGGACAGGGGGCGCGAGAACTGAAGCTTTCTTT. Combining the CDR3 with reference TRBV15 and TRBJ1-1 gives the whole variable domain DAMVIQNPRYQVTQFGKPVTLSCSQTLNHNVMYWYQQKSSQAPKLLFHYYDKDFNNEADTPDNFQSRRPNTSFCFLDIRSPGLGDTAMYLCATSRRAGTGGARTEAFFGQGTRLTVV.

The chain couples TRBV12-5 to TRBJ1-1, with D perhaps TRBD1 (5 bases). From germline, CDR1 is LGHNT and CDR2 FRNRAP. This CDR3 spans 15 amino acids. The V gene lost 6 bases and the J gene lost 4 bases, with 18 bases spanning the gap. The CDR3 region has the DNA TGTGCTAGTGGCCCAGACGGGACTTGGCTCACTGAAGCTTTCTTT. This sequence encodes CASGPDGTWLTEAFF.

The table lists this clonotype with many counts. The rearrangement links TRBV11-2 to TRBJ2-7, with TRBD2 identical over 9 bases. J gave up 0 bases and V 3 bases, and 6 bases lay outside the gene matches. This CDR3 comprises 16 residues. Germline assignment: CDR1 SGHAT and CDR2 FQNNGV. CDR3 nucleotide sequence: TGTGCCAGCAGCTTTCGCCTAGCGGGGAACTCCTACGAGCAGTACTTC. The encoded protein is CASSFRLAGNSYEQYF. The entire variable domain, with the rest obtained from reference TRBV11-2 and TRBJ2-7, is as follows: EAGVAQSPRYKIIEKRQSVAFWCNPISGHATLYWYQQILGQGPKLLIQFQNNGVVDDSQLPKDRFSAERLKGVDSTLKIQPAKLEDSAVYLCASSFRLAGNSYEQYFGPGTRLTVT.

This clonotype was seen many times. The chain uses TRBV18 and TRBJ1-1; TRBD1 matches 8 bases. This CDR3 has 13 amino acids. The V and J ends lost 6 bases and 3 bases, in that order; junction bases with no gene match: 3. Germline-derived CDR1 and CDR2 are KGHSH and LQKENI. CDR3 region: CASSATGDTEAFF. The CDR3 DNA follows: TGTGCCAGCTCCGCGACAGGGGACACTGAAGCTTTCTTT. Together with reference TRBV18 and TRBJ1-1, the CDR3 gives the full variable domain: NAGVMQNPRHLVRRRGQEARLRCSPMKGHSHVYWYRQLPEEGLKFMVYLQKENIIDESGMPKERFSAEFPKEGPSILRIQQVVRGDSAAYFCASSATGDTEAFFGQGTRLTVV.

Ten or more counts support this clonotype. The chain is built from TRBV2 and TRBJ2-7; TRBD2 aligns across 8 bases. The CDR3 consists of 14 residues. V shed 6 bases, J shed 4 bases, and the junction held 8 bases outside the gene matches. Per the germline V gene, CDR1 is SNHLY and CDR2 is FYNNEI. The CDR3 DNA sequence: TGTGCCAGCAGCGTAGCTAGCGGGTCGTACGAGCAGTACTTC. Its protein is CASSVASGSYEQYF.

This clonotype was counted at least ten times. This chain joins TRBV20-1 and TRBJ1-5; TRBD1 aligns across 9 bases. Trimming took 4 bases from V and 9 from J; bases not matched to a gene: 13. The CDR3 spans 15 residues. Germline values: CDR1 DFQATT, CDR2 SNEGSKA (reference sequence). DNA of the CDR3: TGCAGTGCTACTCCCGGGACAGGGATCTTGGGGCCCCAGCATTTT. It is translated as CSATPGTGILGPQHF.

This clonotype occurred many times. V usage is TRBV28 and J usage is TRBJ2-3, with TRBD2 matching 7 bases. There are 16 residues in the CDR3. V shed 6 bases and J 1 base; nucleotides not matched to a gene: 10. From germline, CDR1 is MDHEN and CDR2 SYDVKM. The DNA of the CDR3 is TGTGCCAGCAGCCCCTCTAGCGGTCCTCGCACAGATACGCAGTATTTT. Its translation is CASSPSSGPRTDTQYF.

About this clonotype: A much larger clone is a single base away; this may be a read error. The CDR3 end shows no conserved phenylalanine or tryptophan, and so a read error is likely. This chain links TRBV20-1 with TRBJ2-1; TRBD2 agrees at 8 bases. There are 13 residues in the CDR3. The germline CDR1 and CDR2 sequences are DFQATT and SNEGSKA (reference sequence). With V trimmed by 1 base and J by 10 bases, 6 bases remained unmatched. The CDR3 sequence is CSARARLAGEQFY. CDR3 DNA: TGCAGTGCTAGAGCCCGCCTAGCGGGCGAGCAGTTCTAC.

The chain combines TRBV28 with TRBJ1-2; 12 bases are a match to TRBD1. V gave up 2 bases and J gave up 8 bases; unmatched junction bases: 9. Germline V CDR1 and CDR2: MDHEN, SYDVKM. This CDR3 has 16 amino acids. Written as DNA, the CDR3 is TGTGCCAGCAGTTTAATCCCGGGACAGGGGGCTCACGGCTACACCTTC. Protein sequence: CASSLIPGQGAHGYTF.

Only a few counts were recorded for this clonotype. CDR3: CASNPRGTSGVYEQYF. In nucleotides, the CDR3 is TGTGCCAGCAATCCACGCGGGACTAGCGGGGTCTACGAGCAGTACTTC. The chain combines TRBV28 with TRBJ2-7, with 13 bases aligning to TRBD2. This CDR3 has 16 amino acids. Germline CDR1 reads MDHEN; CDR2 reads SYDVKM. The trim removed 7 bases at V and 3 bases at J, leaving 9 bases unmatched.

V usage is TRBV10-3 and J usage is TRBJ1-2; no clear D gene. Between the trimmed V and J ends, which lost 6 bases and 6 bases, there was a span of 8 bases. The germline gives CDR1 ENHRY, CDR2 SYGVKD. CDR3 length: 11 residues. Written as DNA, the CDR3 is TGTGCCATCAGAGAGATAGATGGCTACACCTTC. It specifies CAIREIDGYTF.

This chain links TRBV4-3 with TRBJ1-1; D gene ambiguous. From germline, CDR1 is LGHNA and CDR2 YSLEER. The CDR3 length is 15 residues. V lost 0 bases and J lost 4, with 12 bases in between. CDR3 bases: TGCGCCAGCAGCCAAGATCCCTCCCAAGCCACTGAAGCTTTCTTT. Its protein is CASSQDPSQATEAFF.

The CDR3 is CASSPRGQAFQETQYF. The DNA of the CDR3 is TGTGCCAGCTCACCACGGGGACAGGCTTTCCAAGAGACCCAGTACTTC. The genes are TRBV18 and TRBJ2-5; 8 bases align to TRBD1. The CDR3 is 16 amino acids. Losses at the gene ends were 1 base for V and 1 base for J; bases not matched to a gene: 5. Germline CDR1 KGHSH, CDR2 LQKENI.

This chain connects TRBV2 to TRBJ1-2; D is possibly TRBD1 (5 bases). CDR1 is SNHLY, CDR2 FYNNEI, per germline. This CDR3 is built from 12 residues. V was cut by 5 bases and J by 7 bases, with 11 bases left in between. The CDR3 loop is CASSFRDAGYTF. The DNA for the CDR3 is TGTGCCAGCAGTTTCCGGGACGCTGGCTACACCTTC.

This clonotype was picked up many times. V gene TRBV9 combines with J gene TRBJ2-1, with TRBD1 as a possible D gene (6 bases). The CDR3 runs 14 residues. Germline CDR1 and CDR2: SGDLS and YYNGEE. The V end lost 3 bases, the J end lost 5 bases, and 12 bases lay between the germline ends. This CDR3 reads CASSAPGQHNEQFF. The CDR3 bases are TGTGCCAGCAGCGCGCCGGGACAACACAATGAGCAGTTCTTC.

This clonotype was detected only a few times. CDR3 amino acids: CASSPEGQGVNTF. As DNA, the CDR3 is TGTGCCAGCAGCCCAGAGGGACAGGGAGTCAACACCTTC. The chain has TRBV5-4 and TRBJ1-2; 9 bases align to TRBD1. Germline V gene lookup returns CDR1 SGHNT and CDR2 YYREEE (reference sequence). Trimming cost V 4 bases and J 12 bases; bases outside gene matches: 10. This CDR3 spans 13 amino acids.

Note on this clonotype: A much larger clone differs from this one at a single base, so this may be a read error. V is TRBV6-1 and J is TRBJ2-2; unclear D gene. This CDR3 spans 18 amino acids. Germline V gene lookup returns CDR1 MNHNS and CDR2 SASEGT. The chain's CDR3 is CANSEEWLLRVNTGELFF. Here the CDR3 DNA reads TGTGCCAACAGTGAAGAATGGCTTCTCAGAGTTAACACCGGGGAGCTGTTTTTT.

The chain has TRBV7-2 and TRBJ2-5; 11 nucleotides line up with TRBD2. J lost 5 bases, V lost 5 bases, and 13 bases had no gene match. The CDR3 contains 17 residues. Germline V gives CDR1 SGHTA, CDR2 FQGNSA. DNA for the CDR3: TGTGCCAGCAGCCTTCCGGGACTAGCGGCAAGGGGGGAGACCCAGTACTTC. Translated: CASSLPGLAARGETQYF.